Listed here are 16 T cell receptor beta chains from one sample, sequenced in a study of shared clonotypes between healthy human individuals. Produced via immunoSEQ multiplex PCR; TCRdb's table is partial and in-frame only. The table records 600,000 or so clones, about 95% of them present only once. As defined, naive CD8 cells were CD45RO-negative and positively selected for CCR7, with terminally differentiated effector memory CD45RA+ cells excluded. The specimen sequenced was naive CD8+ T cells sorted from blood. The receptors come from a woman younger than 45 in good health.

This chain connects TRBV2 to TRBJ2-7, with 7 bases that match TRBD1. CDR3 length equals 15 residues. The germline gives CDR1 SNHLY, CDR2 FYNNEI. J was trimmed by 3 bases and V by 4 bases; bases with no gene match: 9. The CDR3 DNA reads TGTGCCAGCAGTGGAAGCCGGGACAGAGACTACGAGCAGTACTTC. Its protein is CASSGSRDRDYEQYF. Looking up the rest from reference TRBV2 and TRBJ2-7 gives the full variable domain: EPEVTQTPSHQVTQMGQEVILRCVPISNHLYFYWYRQILGQKVEFLVSFYNNEISEKSEIFDDQFSVERPDGSNFTLKIRSTKLEDSAMYFCASSGSRDRDYEQYFGPGTRLTVT.

CDR3 in amino acids: CASSYFQRAETQYF. The CDR3 region has the DNA TGTGCCAGCAGTTACTTCCAAAGGGCAGAGACCCAGTACTTC. The chain couples TRBV6-5 to TRBJ2-5; unclear D gene. This CDR3 has 14 residues. CDR1 and CDR2 (germline): MNHEY, SVGAGI. Trimming stripped 1 base from V and 4 bases from J, with 10 bases between.

The chain recombines TRBV28 with TRBJ1-5, with unresolved D. Trimming took 2 bases from V and 0 from J, leaving 11 bases between them. The CDR3 has 16 residues. Germline CDR1 is MDHEN and CDR2 is SYDVKM. CDR3 in DNA: TGTGCCAGCAGTTTAGTCCCTGGTTATAGCAATCAGCCCCAGCATTTT. Translated, it gives CASSLVPGYSNQPQHF.

The V and J genes are TRBV7-9 and TRBJ1-2; perhaps TRBD1 as D (6 bases). V was cut by 6 bases and J by 8 bases, with 19 bases left in between. The germline V gene has CDR1 SEHNR and CDR2 FQNEAQ (reference sequence). CDR3 length equals 14 residues. CDR3 protein: CASSSTGTYNGYTF. The CDR3, as DNA: TGTGCCAGCAGTTCCACCGGGACATATAACGGCTACACCTTC.

This clone has only one observation. V usage is TRBV2 and J usage is TRBJ2-2; 8 bases line up with TRBD1. The CDR3 is 17 residues long. V was pared by 4 bases and J by 5 bases, with 12 bases of the junction left unmatched. The germline V gene has CDR1 SNHLY and CDR2 FYNNEI. CDR3 amino acids: CASSASPRGLDTGELFF. Here the CDR3 DNA reads TGTGCCAGCAGTGCCTCCCCCAGGGGGCTGGATACCGGGGAGCTGTTTTTT.

The rearrangement links TRBV4-1 to TRBJ2-1; 13 positions match TRBD2. CDR3 size: 14 residues. The J segment lost 10 bases and the V segment lost 1 base, leaving 1 base of the junction unmatched. In germline, CDR1 is MGHRA, CDR2 YSYEKL. This chain's CDR3 is CASSQGGLAGEQFF. CDR3 nucleotides: TGCGCCAGCAGCCAAGGGGGACTAGCGGGGGAGCAGTTCTTC.

V gene TRBV2 combines with J gene TRBJ1-5; no reliable D call. This CDR3 has 13 amino acids. The V end lost 7 bases, the J end lost 0 bases, and 7 bases lay between the germline ends. CDR1 SNHLY and CDR2 FYNNEI come from the germline V gene. CDR3 sequence (DNA): TGTGCCAGCACCGACTATAGCAATCAGCCCCAGCATTTT. This translates into CASTDYSNQPQHF.

The chain recombines TRBV2 with TRBJ2-3; the match to TRBD2 covers 12 bases. From germline, CDR1 is SNHLY and CDR2 FYNNEI. The CDR3 runs to 17 residues. J lost 4 bases, V lost 6 bases, and 11 bases had no gene match. The CDR3 loop is CASRETPTSGSPDTQYF. The CDR3, as DNA: TGTGCCAGCAGGGAGACTCCGACTAGCGGGAGTCCAGATACGCAGTATTTT. The whole variable domain, remainder taken from reference TRBV2 and TRBJ2-3, is EPEVTQTPSHQVTQMGQEVILRCVPISNHLYFYWYRQILGQKVEFLVSFYNNEISEKSEIFDDQFSVERPDGSNFTLKIRSTKLEDSAMYFCASRETPTSGSPDTQYFGPGTRLTVL.

The chain has TRBV5-1 and TRBJ2-1; tentative D call: TRBD2 (5 bases). The CDR3 covers 14 residues. Per germline, CDR1 SGHRS and CDR2 YFSETQ. Between the trimmed V and J ends, which lost 0 bases and 7 bases, there was a span of 11 bases. Here the CDR3 reads CASSLGARGNEQFF. In DNA form, the CDR3 reads TGCGCCAGCAGCTTGGGAGCCCGAGGGAATGAGCAGTTCTTC.

The gene calls are TRBV5-1 and TRBJ2-4; 9 bases fit TRBD2. Germline values: CDR1 SGHRS, CDR2 YFSETQ. The CDR3 is 18 amino acids. V was pared by 2 bases and J by 7 bases, with 16 bases of the junction left unmatched. The CDR3 DNA sequence: TGCGCCAGCAGCTTAGGGTACGGGCGGGAGGGCCAGAGTAACATTCAGTACTTC. Encoded protein: CASSLGYGREGQSNIQYF. Together with reference TRBV5-1 and TRBJ2-4, the CDR3 gives the full variable domain: KAGVTQTPRYLIKTRGQQVTLSCSPISGHRSVSWYQQTPGQGLQFLFEYFSETQRNKGNFPGRFSGRQFSNSRSEMNVSTLELGDSALYLCASSLGYGREGQSNIQYFGAGTRLSVL.

The chain uses TRBV21-1 and TRBJ2-7. TRBV21-1 is assigned pseudogene status. This CDR3 spans 16 amino acids. CDR3 coding DNA: TGTGCCAGCAGCAAAGTCTTGGGGAAAAGCTCCTACGAGCAGTACTTC. This codes for CASSKVLGKSSYEQYF.

The chain joins TRBV7-9 to TRBJ2-3; 8 bases are a match to TRBD2. CDR1 is SEHNR, CDR2 FQNEAQ, per germline (reference sequence). This CDR3 comprises 17 residues. V lost 0 bases, J lost 2 bases, and 7 bases stayed unmatched. As DNA, the CDR3 is TGTGCCAGCAGCTTAGCTCAGGAACTAGCGGACACAGATACGCAGTATTTT. Translating gives CASSLAQELADTDTQYF.

V usage is TRBV7-9 and J usage is TRBJ2-7; 10 bases align to TRBD1. V shed 2 bases, J shed 5 bases, and the junction held 3 bases outside the gene matches. This CDR3 contains 14 residues. Germline assignment: CDR1 SEHNR and CDR2 FQNEAQ (reference sequence). CDR3 amino acids: CASSLKTGGNEQYF. CDR3 sequence (DNA): TGTGCCAGCAGCTTAAAGACAGGGGGCAACGAGCAGTACTTC.

The chain links TRBV4-1 to TRBJ2-1, with 7 positions matching TRBD1. Germline assignment: CDR1 MGHRA and CDR2 YSYEKL. The ends lost 4 bases at V and 12 bases at J; junction bases unmatched: 15. The CDR3 covers 15 residues. CDR3 bases: TGCGCCAGCAGCCTCGGGACAGCGGCCGAGTGGGGGCAGTTCTTC. Encoded protein: CASSLGTAAEWGQFF.

The gene calls are TRBV28 and TRBJ1-4, with D unresolved. Trimming took 6 bases from V and 1 from J, leaving 9 bases between them. Germline V gene data show CDR1 as MDHEN and CDR2 as SYDVKM. CDR3 length equals 14 residues. The CDR3 reads CASRNTGTNEKLFF. The CDR3 DNA sequence: TGTGCCAGCAGAAATACTGGAACTAATGAAAAACTGTTTTTT.

V is TRBV6-5 and J is TRBJ2-1, with 11 bases aligning to TRBD2. CDR1 is MNHEY, CDR2 SVGAGI, per germline. The V gene end was trimmed by 5 bases and the J gene end by 6 bases; junction bases not matched to a gene: 3. The CDR3 length is 14 residues. The CDR3 region has the DNA TGTGCCAGCAGTCCAGGGACTAGCGGCAATGAGCAGTTCTTC. Translation: CASSPGTSGNEQFF.